This passage covers 20 T cell receptor beta chains from one sample sequenced in a study of T cell changes during pregnancy in multiple sclerosis (dated by TCRdb to between 2018 and 2021). To prepare the library, the immunoSEQ multiplex PCR assay was applied. Entries here come from immuneACCESS through TCRdb and include only in-frame sequences with V and J called. Some clones fail to appear in such tables; in the studies checked, an unresolved V gene covers under half of the shortfall, and the cause of the remainder is unknown. The sample table records tens of thousands of clones; about 93% of these occur just once. The ten largest clones represent 0.7% to 0.95% of the sample. The source material was peripheral blood, sampled in the third trimester of pregnancy. These receptors were collected from a female donor with multiple sclerosis, enrolled in a pregnancy study.

This clone was seen only a few times. The chain combines TRBV2 with TRBJ1-3; 7 nucleotides line up with TRBD1. V trimming: 3 bases; J trimming: 5 bases; junction bases outside the gene matches: 1. The CDR3 extends over 13 amino acids. CDR1 and CDR2 from the germline V gene are SNHLY and FYNNEI. CDR3 DNA sequence: TGTGCCAGCAGTGAGACAGGGAGAAACACCATATATTTT. Amino acids: CASSETGRNTIYF.

The chain is built from TRBV29-1 and TRBJ2-3; D is unresolved. Trimming took 4 bases from V and 1 from J, leaving 15 bases between them. This CDR3 has 15 amino acids. Germline CDR1 SQVTM, CDR2 ANQGSEA. The CDR3 nucleotides read TGCAGCGTTGTACGACAAACAAAGGGCACAGATACGCAGTATTTT. Translating gives CSVVRQTKGTDTQYF.

CDR3 region: CASSSRLALNTGELFF. The CDR3 region has the DNA TGTGCCAGCAGCTCTAGACTAGCGTTAAACACCGGGGAGCTGTTTTTT. V and J are TRBV7-3 and TRBJ2-2; 8 nucleotides line up with TRBD2. The CDR3 length is 16 residues. The germline gives CDR1 SGHTA, CDR2 FQGTGA. V trimming: 4 bases; J trimming: 2 bases; junction bases outside the gene matches: 6.

This clone was found once. The chain joins TRBV7-8 to TRBJ1-2; 9 bases line up with TRBD1. Germline CDR1 SGHVS, CDR2 FQNEAQ. CDR3 length: 15 amino acids. Trimming at V came to 4 bases and at J to 8 bases, leaving 11 bases not matched to a gene. This chain's CDR3 is CASSSYDRGLGGYTF. The CDR3 region has the DNA TGTGCCAGCAGCTCCTACGACAGGGGGTTGGGGGGCTACACCTTC.

The chain uses TRBV5-4 and TRBJ2-7, with D perhaps matching TRBD1 (5 bases). Trimming shortened V by 0 bases and J by 6 bases, and 16 bases separated the two germline ends. CDR1 is SGHNT and CDR2 is YYREEE in the germline V gene (reference sequence). This CDR3 spans 15 amino acids. CDR3 nucleotides: TGTGCCAGCAGCTTGGGAGGTAGGGGATACCCCGAGCAGTACTTC. Protein sequence: CASSLGGRGYPEQYF.

The chain uses TRBV7-9 and TRBJ2-7; perhaps TRBD1 as D (6 bases). V shed 2 bases and J shed 5 bases, with 19 bases lying between them. From germline, CDR1 is SEHNR and CDR2 FQNEAQ (reference sequence). CDR3 length equals 16 residues. The CDR3 loop is CASSLNTGTKIHEQYF. The CDR3 nucleotides are TGTGCCAGCAGCTTAAATACAGGGACCAAAATCCACGAGCAGTACTTC.

This sequence joins TRBV6-1 and TRBJ2-6; TRBD1 might be the D (5 bases). The CDR3 totals 14 residues. The V end lost 7 bases, the J end lost 6 bases, and 13 bases lay between the germline ends. The germline V gene encodes CDR1 MNHNS and CDR2 SASEGT. CDR3 DNA: TGTGCCAGCATTGGGGCCCTGGAGGCCAACGTCCTGACTTTC. Translation gives CASIGALEANVLTF.

V and J are TRBV6-5 and TRBJ1-2, with D tentatively TRBD1 (5 bases). Germline-derived CDR1 and CDR2 are MNHEY and SVGAGI. V was shortened by 2 bases and J by 1 base, with 8 bases between the two germline ends. This CDR3 is 14 amino acids long. The CDR3 DNA reads TGTGCCAGCAGTTACGTGGGGGGTAACTATGGCTACACCTTC. Amino acid sequence: CASSYVGGNYGYTF.

This clone was counted once. The V and J genes are TRBV4-2 and TRBJ2-1, with 15 positions matching TRBD2. This CDR3 contains 21 residues. V lost 3 bases and J lost 1; bases outside the gene matches: 13. Germline values: CDR1 LGHNA, CDR2 YNFKEQ. DNA for the CDR3: TGTGCCAGCAGCCAGATTCTGGGACTAGCGGGAGGAGGATCGTCCTACAATGAGCAGTTCTTC. Translation: CASSQILGLAGGGSSYNEQFF.

The chain is built from TRBV5-1 and TRBJ2-1, with D perhaps matching TRBD1 (7 bases). This CDR3 has 13 residues. Trimming stripped 7 bases from V and 7 bases from J, with 15 bases between. Germline V gene data show CDR1 as SGHRS and CDR2 as YFSETQ. The chain's CDR3 is CASLAAGGNEQFF. In DNA form, the CDR3 reads TGCGCCAGCCTAGCCGCAGGGGGGAATGAGCAGTTCTTC.

The chain links TRBV9 to TRBJ2-1; TRBD2 is a possible D gene (5 bases). The germline V and J ends were trimmed by 4 bases and 1 base, with 15 bases remaining between them. Germline V gives CDR1 SGDLS, CDR2 YYNGEE. The CDR3 loop spans 16 amino acids. CDR3 sequence reads: CASSPTERRSYNEQFF. The DNA of the CDR3 is TGTGCCAGCAGCCCAACGGAGCGGCGTTCCTACAATGAGCAGTTCTTC. The variable domain in full, completed from reference TRBV9 and TRBJ2-1, reads DSGVTQTPKHLITATGQRVTLRCSPRSGDLSVYWYQQSLDQGLQFLIQYYNGEERAKGNILERFSAQQFPDLHSELNLSSLELGDSALYFCASSPTERRSYNEQFFGPGTRLTVL.

This clone has only one observation. The gene calls are TRBV9 and TRBJ2-1; D is unresolved. V lost 2 bases to trimming and J lost 9 bases, with 12 bases between them. The CDR3 totals 13 residues. Germline V lookup: CDR1 SGDLS, CDR2 YYNGEE. The CDR3 is CASSVSPGGEQFF. The CDR3 bases are TGTGCCAGCAGCGTTTCGCCGGGTGGTGAGCAGTTCTTC.

This clone was detected once. V is TRBV10-3 and J is TRBJ1-1; D is unclear. The CDR3 sequence is 14 residues long. The germline V gene has CDR1 ENHRY and CDR2 SYGVKD. Between the trimmed V and J ends, which lost 3 bases and 5 bases, there was a span of 13 bases. CDR3 nucleotides: TGTGCCATCAGTGATGGCCCGGGAAGGACTGAAGCTTTCTTT. Encoded protein: CAISDGPGRTEAFF.

The rearrangement joins TRBV14 to TRBJ1-2, with D unclear. The germline V gene has CDR1 SGHDN and CDR2 FVKESK. The ends were cut back, 4 bases at V and 4 bases at J, with 13 bases in the middle. The CDR3 is made up of 14 amino acids. The CDR3 DNA reads TGTGCCAGCAGCCCCAGTGAGGTCCTCTATGGCTACACCTTC. This translates into CASSPSEVLYGYTF.

V and J are TRBV7-9 and TRBJ1-1; D is perhaps TRBD1 (6 bases). There are 16 residues in the CDR3. The V end lost 2 bases, the J end lost 2 bases, and 15 bases lay between the germline ends. Germline V gene lookup returns CDR1 SEHNR and CDR2 FQNEAQ (reference sequence). The CDR3 DNA reads TGTGCCAGCAGCTTACATGGAGCGGGGGCTAACACTGAAGCTTTCTTT. Its protein is CASSLHGAGANTEAFF. The full variable domain, with the rest looked up from reference TRBV7-9 and TRBJ1-1, is DTGVSQNPRHKITKRGQNVTFRCDPISEHNRLYWYRQTLGQGPEFLTYFQNEAQLEKSRLLSDRFSAERPKGSFSTLEIQRTEQGDSAMYLCASSLHGAGANTEAFFGQGTRLTVV.

The J gene is TRBJ2-7, the V gene TRBV5-4; D may be TRBD1 (6 bases). V shed 4 bases and J shed 3 bases, with 17 bases lying between them. This CDR3 comprises 15 residues. Germline V CDR1 and CDR2: SGHNT, YYREEE (reference sequence). The CDR3 spells CASSPAQGRVYEQYF. The CDR3 DNA follows: TGTGCCAGCAGCCCCGCACAGGGACGGGTCTACGAGCAGTACTTC. The variable domain in full, with the rest retrieved from reference TRBV5-4 and TRBJ2-7, is ETGVTQSPTHLIKTRGQQVTLRCSSQSGHNTVSWYQQALGQGPQFIFQYYREEENGRGNFPPRFSGLQFPNYSSELNVNALELDDSALYLCASSPAQGRVYEQYFGPGTRLTVT.

V gene TRBV28 combines with J gene TRBJ2-1, with TRBD2 matching over 12 bases. In germline, CDR1 is MDHEN, CDR2 SYDVKM. The CDR3 loop spans 20 amino acids. J lost 3 bases, V lost 4 bases, and 16 bases had no gene match. CDR3 sequence reads: CASSSWTSGTSETLYNEQFF. CDR3 in DNA: TGTGCCAGCAGTTCGTGGACTAGCGGGACCTCCGAGACCCTCTACAATGAGCAGTTCTTC.

The rearrangement uses TRBV6-6 and TRBJ1-1; 11 positions match TRBD1. The germline CDR1 and CDR2 sequences are MNHNY and SVGAGI (reference sequence). The CDR3 is 16 amino acids. J lost 4 bases, V lost 0 bases, and 4 bases had no gene match. CDR3 residues: CASSYSRGQGGTEAFF. CDR3 in DNA: TGTGCCAGCAGTTACTCGAGGGGACAGGGGGGCACTGAAGCTTTCTTT.

This chain links TRBV28 with TRBJ1-2; TRBD1 is a possible D gene (6 bases). The CDR3 covers 14 residues. Trimming cost V 3 bases and J 4 bases, with 12 bases left between them. Germline CDR1 MDHEN, CDR2 SYDVKM. The DNA of the CDR3 is TGTGCCAGCAGTTTGACAGGCAGGACCTATGGCTACACCTTC. As protein: CASSLTGRTYGYTF.

The chain links TRBV28 to TRBJ1-5; D not resolved. The CDR3 length is 16 residues. The V end was cut by 2 bases, the J end by 0 bases, with 11 bases between. Germline V gives CDR1 MDHEN, CDR2 SYDVKM. CDR3 nucleotides: TGTGCCAGCAGTTTAGGGTTCAGGCCTAGCAATCAGCCCCAGCATTTT. Residues: CASSLGFRPSNQPQHF.